Detailed here is one TCR beta chain. Its antigen is still unknown. Base qualities are not recorded, but no much larger clone differs from it by a single base. This sample includes further DNA sequences coding for the same CDR3. CDR1 SGHRS and CDR2 YFSETQ are derived from the germline V gene. The V end gives up 4 bases and the J end 1 base, leaving 3 bases in the junction not matched to a gene. The CDR3 has 14 amino acids, counting the end cysteine and phenylalanine. The retained sequence is limited to the CDR3, 42 bases, with the frame set at the first base. TCR CDR3 regions were amplified from genomic DNA by multiplex PCR using the deep immunoSEQ assay. Extracted genomic DNA from each cell subset was spread evenly across all wells of several immunoSEQ 96-well plates, with each plate serving as a replicate. For sorted subsets, each replicate PCR was loaded with approximately 190 ng genomic DNA, equivalent to 25,000 to 30,000 T cell genomes. The purified libraries were quantified using a Qubit 3.0 fluorometer, sized with a Bioanalyzer 2100, and then quantified again using the KAPA Library Quantification kit. Each immunoSEQ 96-well plate was sequenced on its own single-read 150-cycle Illumina NextSeq 550 flow cell. In the paper's pipeline: The immunoSEQ output contained only junctional sequences without quality scores, so filtering could not match that applied to full-length reads. Sequences were annotated with PyIR, a Python wrapper for IgBLAST v1.9, using IMGT germline references to assign V/J genes and CDR3. Any read was removed if the V/J assignment was weak (E-value above 1e-6), the CDR3 was missing, or the read contained stop codons, out-of-frame junctions, or ambiguous translated residues. V3J clonotypes were defined as sequences sharing an identical inferred V gene, J gene, and CDR3 amino acid sequence. To compute the percentage overlap between repertoires, the number of shared unique clonotypes was divided by the size of the smaller repertoire. Richness of each repertoire was evaluated using RTK rarefaction, the Chao1 estimator, and Recon v2.1 estimates of unobserved clonotypes. Generation probabilities were computed with OLGA for all TCRbeta clonotypes obtained by the gDNA method from a few donors. The clones in this table, taken by TCRdb from immuneACCESS, are in-frame only. Not every clone is retained; where verified, under half of the shortfall comes from an unresolved V gene, and the cause of the rest is unknown. The V and J calls and clone size are taken from that table; D and trimming were inferred from the DNA. This sample is represented by 950,000 to 1,300,000 clones; roughly 80% of them were singletons. The ten largest clonotypes hold less than 1.5% of the sample.

This record belongs to a study of shared clonotypes between healthy human individuals (dated by TCRdb to about 2020). Background for the entire study: The cohort included a few men and a couple of women between 18 and 49 years of age. Libraries were prepared and TCR repertoires were sequenced by different laboratories using diverse techniques, in order to increase sequencing depth and limit assay-specific biases. To estimate repertoire size and how much clonotypes are shared between individuals, the study performed deep sequencing of blood TCR repertoires from roughly five healthy adults. Per donor, three plates each were used for CD4 naive and CD4 memory, two for CD8 naive, and one for CD8 memory. Between about 0.8 and 9 billion PBMCs per donor were obtained by leukapheresis. Results and caveats for the whole study, not just this receptor: Naive subsets generally had larger estimated clonotype richness than memory subsets did. Pairwise subsampling led to the expectation that sequencing depth would affect the degree of clonotype sharing among donors. Compared with non-shared clonotypes, the clonotypes found in all four sorted-subset donors had higher generation probabilities. Rarefaction of sorted-subset datasets indicated incomplete sequencing despite the large sequencing depth. Only blood was sampled, and tissue TCR repertoires likely differ from those in blood. Because the study included only a small number of donors, the genetic and exposure-history diversity represented was limited. When a few donors were compared, the shared fraction of clonotypes was around 5% for naive CD4, over 3% for naive CD8, more than 2% for memory CD4, and less than 0.45% for memory CD8.

The donors were healthy, HIV-negative adults who had no recently reported acute infections or vaccinations. Every donor was a Caucasian adult living in Nashville, Tennessee, USA. Magnetic negative selection was used to enrich CD4+ T cells, after which naive cells were positively selected on CD45RA and the negative fraction became the memory subset. Blood was collected by leukapheresis, and PBMCs were isolated by Ficoll-Histopaque density gradient centrifugation and then cryopreserved in liquid nitrogen vapor phase. Analytical flow cytometry was used to check the purity and quantity of every magnetically sorted T cell population. Genomic DNA was isolated from each sorted fraction and quantified by UV absorbance on a Nanodrop 2000c.

The chain is encoded by TRBV5-1 joined to TRBJ2-3, and 7 junctional nucleotides match TRBD1. Sequenced input: memory CD4+ T cells sorted from blood. Read against the paper, the sample's cell subset or site label means: CD45RA-negative fraction. This receptor was obtained from a man in his late teens or twenties in good health. In nucleotides, the sequence is TGCGCCAGCAGCCGGGACAGAGGCACAGATACGCAGTATTTT. It encodes CASSRDRGTDTQYF.